A single sample is the source of the 5 T cell receptor beta chains below, sequenced in a study of identifying expanded T cells in peripheral blood. Clones were sequenced by immunoSEQ multiplex PCR, and TCRdb holds only the in-frame ones, with some missing. The sample has 80,000 to 90,000 clones, approximately 84% seen once. Sequenced material: blood. The source is a person aged 18 to 69 in good health.

This clone was counted ten times or more. The rearrangement uses TRBV11-2 and TRBJ1-2; D may be TRBD1 (6 bases). Deletions cut 2 bases from V and 6 bases from J, with 13 bases between. Germline CDR1 reads SGHAT; CDR2 reads FQNNGV. The CDR3 sequence is 14 residues long. The CDR3 protein is CASSLRRGVNGYTF. The CDR3 bases are TGTGCCAGCAGCTTACGGAGGGGGGTGAATGGCTACACCTTC.

The chain recombines TRBV7-9 with TRBJ1-2; D possibly corresponds to TRBD1 (6 bases). Germline CDR1 is SEHNR and CDR2 is FQNEAQ (reference sequence). V was trimmed by 5 bases and J by 4 bases, leaving 20 bases between them. The CDR3 contains 16 residues. The CDR3 DNA is TGTGCCAGCAGCCCCTTCCGACGACAGGAGCGCTATGGCTACACCTTC. It encodes CASSPFRRQERYGYTF.

The chain links TRBV7-2 to TRBJ2-5; D is possibly TRBD1 (6 bases). The CDR3 is 17 amino acids. Germline CDR1 is SGHTA and CDR2 is FQGNSA. The germline V and J ends were trimmed by 2 bases and 2 bases, with 18 bases remaining between them. In nucleotides, the CDR3 is TGTGCCAGCAGCTTACCCCAAGACAGGCGCTATCAAGAGACCCAGTACTTC. Its translation is CASSLPQDRRYQETQYF.

This rearrangement joins TRBV23-1 to TRBJ2-2; maybe TRBD1 (5 bases). TRBV23-1 is identified as an open reading frame with a role that is uncertain. The CDR3 spans 13 residues. The V gene lost 10 bases and the J gene lost 1 base, with 10 bases spanning the gap. Here the CDR3 DNA reads TGCGCCACCGTGACAGAGAACACCGGGGAGCTGTTTTTT. It codes for CATVTENTGELFF.

The chain couples TRBV27 to TRBJ1-5; perhaps TRBD1 as D (5 bases). V gave up 6 bases and J gave up 7 bases, with 19 bases separating them. The CDR3 runs to 15 residues. Germline CDR1 reads MNHEY; CDR2 reads SMNVEV (reference sequence). The CDR3 coding sequence is TGTGCCAGCAGCCGTGCTGGGAGGGACGGGCAGCCCCAGCATTTT. Amino acids: CASSRAGRDGQPQHF.